Below are 9 T cell receptor beta chains sequenced from a single sample in a study of blood T cell repertoires in COVID-19. The protocol was immunoSEQ multiplex PCR, while the TCRdb copy is restricted to in-frame clones and leaves out a portion. Of 55,000 to 65,000 clones listed, about 90% are singletons. The sequenced sample consisted of peripheral blood. The source of these receptors is a man aged 55 to 70 with active or convalescent COVID-19.

The chain links TRBV11-2 to TRBJ2-1, with D perhaps TRBD2 (6 bases). V lost 4 bases and J lost 4, with 17 bases in between. Germline CDR1 SGHAT, CDR2 FQNNGV. The CDR3 sequence is 16 residues long. Written as DNA, the CDR3 is TGTGCCAGCAGCTCGTCGACTAGTTCTTTTTACAATGAGCAGTTCTTC. Translating it yields CASSSSTSSFYNEQFF.

V gene TRBV6-1 combines with J gene TRBJ2-7; possibly TRBD2 for D (6 bases). This CDR3 comprises 16 residues. CDR1 and CDR2 (germline): MNHNS, SASEGT. V lost 3 bases and J lost 7, with 22 bases in between. CDR3 bases: TGTGCCAGCAGTGACGACCCAGGACTATCGTCGGGGGAGCAGTACTTC. Amino acid sequence: CASSDDPGLSSGEQYF.

The V and J genes are TRBV6-5 and TRBJ1-2, with D tentatively TRBD1 (5 bases). Germline loops: CDR1 MNHEY, CDR2 SVGAGI. Between the trimmed V and J ends, which lost 4 bases and 6 bases, there was a span of 6 bases. The CDR3 runs 11 residues. CDR3: CASSSGHGYTF. Written as DNA, the CDR3 is TGTGCCAGCAGTTCAGGGCATGGCTACACCTTC.

The chain recombines TRBV6-1 with TRBJ1-2, with D unclear. CDR1 and CDR2 (germline): MNHNS, SASEGT. The V end was cut by 3 bases, the J end by 2 bases, with 7 bases between. The CDR3 length is 13 residues. The CDR3 DNA reads TGTGCCAGCAGTGATTCAGGAAACTATGGCTACACCTTC. This gives the protein CASSDSGNYGYTF.

The chain is built from TRBV6-5 and TRBJ1-2, with 8 bases matching TRBD1. The V segment lost 6 bases and the J segment 7 bases; nucleotides outside the gene matches: 4. CDR3 length: 12 amino acids. Per the germline V gene, CDR1 is MNHEY and CDR2 is SVGAGI. This CDR3 is CASRAGGFGYTF. The DNA of the CDR3 is TGTGCCAGCAGGGCAGGGGGCTTTGGCTACACCTTC.

This clone turned up a few times. The chain joins TRBV4-3 to TRBJ1-5; D unresolved. The length of the CDR3 is 15 residues. V was shortened by 1 base and J by 0 bases, with 7 bases between the two germline ends. CDR1 and CDR2 from the germline V gene are LGHNA and YSLEER. The CDR3 region is CASSQGQNSNQPQHF. Written as DNA, the CDR3 is TGCGCCAGCAGCCAAGGTCAAAATAGCAATCAGCCCCAGCATTTT.

The V call is TRBV6-5, the J call TRBJ1-1, with TRBD1 matching over 7 bases. Germline trimming cut 5 bases from V and 1 base from J; bases unmatched to any gene: 4. Germline V gene lookup returns CDR1 MNHEY and CDR2 SVGAGI. The CDR3 extends over 14 amino acids. The CDR3 nucleotides read TGTGCCAGCAGTACTCGACAGGGGAACACTGAAGCTTTCTTT. Translation: CASSTRQGNTEAFF.

J is TRBJ1-4 and V is TRBV7-2; D uncertain. The CDR3 runs to 14 residues. Germline V gene data show CDR1 as SGHTA and CDR2 as FQGNSA. Trimming took 3 bases from V and 4 from J, leaving 9 bases between them. The CDR3 protein is CASSFPGNNEKLFF. Here the CDR3 DNA reads TGTGCCAGCAGCTTCCCGGGGAATAATGAAAAACTGTTTTTT.

The chain couples TRBV7-8 to TRBJ1-2; 7 bases agree with TRBD1. The germline V gene has CDR1 SGHVS and CDR2 FQNEAQ. This CDR3 contains 16 residues. After removal of 5 bases from V and 6 bases from J, the junction contained 15 bases not matched to a gene. This chain's CDR3 is CASSPNLRQGGDGYTF. The CDR3, as DNA: TGTGCCAGCAGCCCAAACCTTCGACAGGGCGGGGATGGCTACACCTTC. The whole variable domain, remainder taken from reference TRBV7-8 and TRBJ1-2, is GAGVSQSPRYKVAKRGQDVALRCDPISGHVSLFWYQQALGQGPEFLTYFQNEAQLDKSGLPSDRFFAERPEGSVSTLKIQRTQQEDSAVYLCASSPNLRQGGDGYTFGSGTRLTVV.